Presented here are 8 T cell receptor beta chains from one specimen sequenced in a study of CD8 T cells in Susac syndrome. After extraction with the RNeasy kit, about 0.45 to 1 ug of the RNA was reverse transcribed using random hexamers. TCRdb used MiXCR to reprocess the immunoSEQ multiplex PCR reads, holding one entry per CDR3 protein. The sample yields around 71,000 distinct CDR3 sequences, just over 95% seen once. Sequencing used CD4+ T cells from PBMCs. These receptors were obtained from a human donor with multiple sclerosis.

This rearrangement joins TRBV28 to TRBJ2-5, with TRBD1 matching over 9 bases. The V gene's germline CDR1 is MDHEN and CDR2 SYDVKM. The junction had 11 bases not matched to a gene; V was cut back by 6 bases and J by 3 bases. This CDR3 is 16 amino acids long. CDR3 DNA sequence: TGTGCCAGCAGAGGCTCCCGAGGGACAGGGAAAGAGACCCAGTACTTC. Residues: CASRGSRGTGKETQYF.

V usage is TRBV7-8 and J usage is TRBJ2-3, with D unclear. The CDR3 length is 14 residues. Trimming shortened V by 5 bases and J by 3 bases, and 12 bases separated the two germline ends. Germline values: CDR1 SGHVS, CDR2 FQNEAQ. CDR3 sequence reads: CASSDIVGTDTQYF. The DNA for the CDR3 is TGTGCCAGCAGCGACATCGTCGGAACAGATACGCAGTATTTT.

The chain uses TRBV7-2 and TRBJ2-5; D may be TRBD2 (6 bases). V dropped 2 bases and J dropped 5 bases, with 12 bases sitting between them. Germline CDR1 reads SGHTA; CDR2 reads FQGNSA. CDR3 length: 14 amino acids. The CDR3 loop reads CASSLFSSVETQYF. The CDR3 nucleotides are TGTGCCAGCAGCTTATTTTCTAGCGTTGAGACCCAGTACTTC. The variable domain in full, with the rest retrieved from reference TRBV7-2 and TRBJ2-5, is GAGVSQSPSNKVTEKGKDVELRCDPISGHTALYWYRQSLGQGLEFLIYFQGNSAPDKSGLPSDRFSAERTGGSVSTLTIQRTQQEDSAVYLCASSLFSSVETQYFGPGTRLLVL.

The chain carries TRBV20-1 and TRBJ2-6; D possibly corresponds to TRBD1 (5 bases). V lost 5 bases and J lost 0, with 17 bases in between. Germline assignment: CDR1 DFQATT and CDR2 SNEGSKA (reference sequence). The CDR3 sequence is 17 residues long. The CDR3 sequence is CSAGTGATSSGANVLTF. Written as DNA, the CDR3 is TGCAGTGCTGGCACTGGGGCGACCAGCTCTGGGGCCAACGTCCTGACTTTC.

The gene calls are TRBV7-9 and TRBJ1-1, with D maybe TRBD1 (5 bases). From germline, CDR1 is SEHNR and CDR2 FQNEAQ (reference sequence). The CDR3 length is 15 residues. The ends were cut back, 10 bases at V and 0 bases at J, with 18 bases in the middle. CDR3 protein: CATAPRGRMNTEAFF. The CDR3 DNA sequence: TGTGCCACCGCCCCCCGGGGGAGGATGAACACTGAAGCTTTCTTT.

This sequence joins TRBV6-6 and TRBJ2-2, with D perhaps matching TRBD1 (6 bases). Per the germline V gene, CDR1 is MNHNY and CDR2 is SVGAGI (reference sequence). The ends were cut back, 6 bases at V and 1 base at J, with 15 bases in the middle. CDR3 size: 16 residues. For the CDR3, the DNA is TGTGCCAGCAGACGGACGGGACACCGGAACACCGGGGAGCTGTTTTTT. Translating gives CASRRTGHRNTGELFF.

This chain uses TRBV12-3 or TRBV12-4 with TRBJ1-2, with a tentative D call TRBD1 (6 bases). Trimming took 6 bases from V and 4 from J, leaving 12 bases between them. This CDR3 region has 13 residues. CDR3 amino acids: CASSRTGTYGYTF. CDR3 DNA sequence: TGTGCCAGCAGCCGAACAGGGACCTATGGCTACACCTTC.

The rearrangement uses TRBV28 and TRBJ2-7; D might be TRBD1 (6 bases). Germline V lookup: CDR1 MDHEN, CDR2 SYDVKM. V lost 5 bases to trimming and J lost 3 bases, with 11 bases between them. The CDR3 sequence is 13 residues long. Here the CDR3 DNA reads TGTGCCAGCAGTGCCGGGACAAACTACGAGCAGTACTTC. Translating gives CASSAGTNYEQYF.